This TCR beta chain was sequenced during a study of OX40 agonist ivuxolimab in advanced cancers. Study-level results: CD8+ T cells were the subset that, on average, had more expanded clones than CD4+.

Measured with immunoSEQ multiplex PCR; TCRdb has only the in-frame clones, and not every one. This table holds fewer than 100,000 clones, about 89% found once. The CDR3 is 14 residues long. Germline V gene sequence: CDR1 SNHLY, CDR2 FYNNEI. Trimming at V came to 7 bases and at J to 7 bases, leaving 13 bases not matched to a gene. This clone was picked up one time. Its antigen is undetermined. The sequence came from an adult with an advanced solid tumor such as melanoma, head and neck, liver or kidney cancer. V gene TRBV2 combines with J gene TRBJ2-7; 7 nucleotides match TRBD2. The sample in question was CD4+ or CD8+ T cells sorted from blood, obtained in a trial of the OX40 agonist ivuxolimab. The CDR3 is CASTPERGTREQYF. CDR3 DNA sequence: TGTGCCAGCACACCCGAGCGGGGAACTCGGGAGCAGTACTTC.